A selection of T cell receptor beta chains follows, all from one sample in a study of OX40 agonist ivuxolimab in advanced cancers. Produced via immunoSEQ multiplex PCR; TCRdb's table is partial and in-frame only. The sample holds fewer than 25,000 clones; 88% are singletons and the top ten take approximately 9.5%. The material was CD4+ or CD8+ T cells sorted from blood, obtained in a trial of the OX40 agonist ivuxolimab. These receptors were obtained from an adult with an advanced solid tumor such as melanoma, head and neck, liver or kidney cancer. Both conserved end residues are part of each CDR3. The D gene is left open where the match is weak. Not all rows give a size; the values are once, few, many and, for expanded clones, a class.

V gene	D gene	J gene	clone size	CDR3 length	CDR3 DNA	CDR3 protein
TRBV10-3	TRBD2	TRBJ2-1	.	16	TGTGCCATCAACAACCTTGGGGGGGAGTCCTACAATGAGCAGTTCTTC	CAINNLGGESYNEQFF
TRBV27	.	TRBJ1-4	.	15	TGTGCCAGCAGTCAGCGGACCGCTGAAAATGAAAAACTGTTTTTT	CASSQRTAENEKLFF
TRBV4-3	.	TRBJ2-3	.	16	TGCGCCAGCAGCCTAGCGGCGGGACGGCTCACAGATACGCAGTATTTT	CASSLAAGRLTDTQYF
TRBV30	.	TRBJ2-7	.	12	TGTGCCTGTCGTTTTATGGGGGCCGAGCAGTACTTC	CACRFMGAEQYF
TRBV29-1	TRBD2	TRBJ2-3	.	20	TGCAGCGTTGGAGGTTTGACTAGCGGGAGTTTTCGTCGGTATTCAGATACGCAGTATTTT	CSVGGLTSGSFRRYSDTQYF
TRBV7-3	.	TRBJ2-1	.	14	TGTGCCAGCAGCTTATTTTCGCCGGACAATGAGCAGTTCTTC	CASSLFSPDNEQFF
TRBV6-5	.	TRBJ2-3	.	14	TGTGCCAGCAGTTACAAAGATAGCACAGATACGCAGTATTTT	CASSYKDSTDTQYF
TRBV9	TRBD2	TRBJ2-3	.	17	TGTGCCAGCAGCGTAGCTCCCCTAGCGGAGGGGCTAGATACGCAGTATTTT	CASSVAPLAEGLDTQYF
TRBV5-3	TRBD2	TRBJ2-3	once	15	TGTGCCAGAAGCCTACTAGCGGGACGCACAGATACGCAGTATTTT	CARSLLAGRTDTQYF
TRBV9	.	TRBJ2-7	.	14	TGTGCCAGCAGCGTCCAACACCAGGGCTACGAGCAGTACTTC	CASSVQHQGYEQYF
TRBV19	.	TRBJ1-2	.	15	TGTGCCAGTAGTATGGGCCCGGGACAAGCCTATGGCTACACCTTC	CASSMGPGQAYGYTF
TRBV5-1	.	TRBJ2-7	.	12	TGCGCCAGCAGCTCTGGGGGGTACGAGCAGTACTTC	CASSSGGYEQYF
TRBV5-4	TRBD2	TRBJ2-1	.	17	TGTGCCAGCAGCTTGCCGGCGGGAGCAAGCTCCTACAATGAGCAGTTCTTC	CASSLPAGASSYNEQFF
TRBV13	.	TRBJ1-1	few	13	TGTGCCAGCAGCTTAAAAGGAAACACTGAAGCTTTCTTT	CASSLKGNTEAFF
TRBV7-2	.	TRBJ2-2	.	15	TGTGCCAGCAGCTTGGTTATTATCGTGACCGGGGAGCTGTTTTTT	CASSLVIIVTGELFF
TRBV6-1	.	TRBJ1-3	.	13	TGTGCCAGCTACAAGAACTCTGGAAACACCATATATTTT	CASYKNSGNTIYF
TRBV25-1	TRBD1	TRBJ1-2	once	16	TGTGCCAGCAGTGAATGGAGGGGACAGGGGGCGGGTGGCTACACCTTC	CASSEWRGQGAGGYTF
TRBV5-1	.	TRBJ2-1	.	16	TGCGCCAGCAGCCTCCATAGCGCCAGCTCCTACAATGAGCAGTTCTTC	CASSLHSASSYNEQFF
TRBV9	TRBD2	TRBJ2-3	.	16	TGTGCCAGCAGCGTAGTAGGTAGCGGGAGTTCAGATACGCAGTATTTT	CASSVVGSGSSDTQYF
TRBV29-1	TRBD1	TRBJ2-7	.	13	TGCAGCGCCCGGACAGGGAGCTCCTACGAGCAGTACTTC	CSARTGSSYEQYF
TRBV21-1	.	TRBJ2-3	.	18	TGTGCCAGCAGTCTCGCGGGAAAGGGGGCAAGCACGACAGATACGCAGTATTTT	CASSLAGKGASTTDTQYF
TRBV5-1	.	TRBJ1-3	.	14	TGCGCCAGCACTATACAAGGCTCTGGAAACACCATATATTTT	CASTIQGSGNTIYF
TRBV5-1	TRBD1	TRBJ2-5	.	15	TGCGCCAGCAGCTCCACCGGGACAGGGTCAGAGACCCAGTACTTC	CASSSTGTGSETQYF
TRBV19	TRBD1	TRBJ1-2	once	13	TGTGCCAGTAGTGAGGGGGCTACCTATGGCTACACCTTC	CASSEGATYGYTF
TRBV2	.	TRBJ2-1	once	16	TGTGCCAGCAGTTACTGGCGGGATACAACCTACAATGAGCAGTTCTTC	CASSYWRDTTYNEQFF
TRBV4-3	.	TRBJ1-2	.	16	TGCGCCAGCAGCCAAGATGCCCAGCCCCCTGGCTATGGCTACACCTTC	CASSQDAQPPGYGYTF
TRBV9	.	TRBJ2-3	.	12	TGTGCCAGCAGCGTAAGGGGAGATACGCAGTATTTT	CASSVRGDTQYF
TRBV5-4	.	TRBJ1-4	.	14	TGTGCCAGCAGCCCTGGACAGACTAATGAAAAACTGTTTTTT	CASSPGQTNEKLFF
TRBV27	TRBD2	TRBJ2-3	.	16	TGTGCCAGCAGTTTACACCGGACTAGCGACAAGAATACGCAGTATTTT	CASSLHRTSDKNTQYF
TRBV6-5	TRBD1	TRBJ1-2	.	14	TGTGCCAGCAGTTACTCGACAGGGTACTATGGCTACACCTTC	CASSYSTGYYGYTF
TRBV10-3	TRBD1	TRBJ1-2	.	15	TGTGCCATCAGTGAGTCGGTACAGGGGTCTACAGGCTACACCTTC	CAISESVQGSTGYTF
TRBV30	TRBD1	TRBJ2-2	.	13	TGTGCCTGGGGGGGACAGCAAACCGGGGAGCTGTTTTTT	CAWGGQQTGELFF
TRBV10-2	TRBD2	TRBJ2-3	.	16	TGCGCCAGCAGTGGACTAGCGGGCCTCAACACAGATACGCAGTATTTT	CASSGLAGLNTDTQYF
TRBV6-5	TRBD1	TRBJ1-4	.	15	TGTGCCAGCAGTTCCCCGGGACAGGGGATCGAAAAACTGTTTTTT	CASSSPGQGIEKLFF
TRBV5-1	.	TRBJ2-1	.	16	TGCGCCAGCAGCTTGGACACTCCGGGACTTTTCAATGAGCAGTTCTTC	CASSLDTPGLFNEQFF
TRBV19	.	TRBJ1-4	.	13	TGTGCCAGTAGTAGGGGAGGGAATGAAAAACTGTTTTTT	CASSRGGNEKLFF
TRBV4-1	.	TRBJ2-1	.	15	TGCGCCAGCAGCCGGGGTTACGGGAAAGCGAATGAGCAGTTCTTC	CASSRGYGKANEQFF
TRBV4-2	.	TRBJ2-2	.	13	TGTGCCAGCAGCCAGGTCAACCCGGGGGAGCTGTTTTTT	CASSQVNPGELFF
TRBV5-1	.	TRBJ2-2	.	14	TGCGCCAGCAGCTTGGAGGGGAACACCGGGGAGCTGTTTTTT	CASSLEGNTGELFF
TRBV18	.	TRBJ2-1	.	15	TGTGCCAGCTCGCAGAACAGGGACTCATACAATGAGCAGTTCTTC	CASSQNRDSYNEQFF
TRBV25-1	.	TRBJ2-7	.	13	TGTGCCAGCAGTGAATTGTGGGGCAGCGAGCAGTACTTC	CASSELWGSEQYF
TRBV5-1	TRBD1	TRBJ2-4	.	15	TGCGCCAGCAAAAGGGGGCTGGAAGGCAAAAACATTCAGTACTTC	CASKRGLEGKNIQYF
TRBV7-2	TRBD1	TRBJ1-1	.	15	TGTGCCAGCAGCTTACCGACAGGGGGGGACACTGAAGCTTTCTTT	CASSLPTGGDTEAFF
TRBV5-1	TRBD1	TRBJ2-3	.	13	TGCGCCAGCAGCTTGGACAGGGGAGATACGCAGTATTTT	CASSLDRGDTQYF
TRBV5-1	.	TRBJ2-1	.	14	TGCGCCAGCAGCTTGGCATCAACGGATAATGAGCAGTTCTTC	CASSLASTDNEQFF
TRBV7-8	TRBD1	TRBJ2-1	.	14	TGTGCCAGCAGCCCAGGACAGGAGTACAATGAGCAGTTCTTC	CASSPGQEYNEQFF
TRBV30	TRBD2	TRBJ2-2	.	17	TGTGCCTGGAGTGCTGGGGGACTAGCGAAGAACACCGGGGAGCTGTTTTTT	CAWSAGGLAKNTGELFF
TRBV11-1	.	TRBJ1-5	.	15	TGTGCCAGCAGCTTATGGTCGGCCCAGCCTCAGCCCCAGCATTTT	CASSLWSAQPQPQHF
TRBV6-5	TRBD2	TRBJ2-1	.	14	TGTGCCAGCAGTTACTCGAGATCTAGCGGCATACAGTTCTTC	CASSYSRSSGIQFF
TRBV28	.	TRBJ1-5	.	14	TGTGCCAGCAGTTCCGGGACCCTAGCAAAGCCCCAGCATTTT	CASSSGTLAKPQHF
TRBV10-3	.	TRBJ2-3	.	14	TGTGCCATCAGTGATGGGAGTCGGGCAGATACGCAGTATTTT	CAISDGSRADTQYF
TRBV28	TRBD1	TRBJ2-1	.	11	TGTGCCAGCAGTCAAGGGACAGTGGGATTCTTC	CASSQGTVGFF
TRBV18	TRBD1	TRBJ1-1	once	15	TGTGCCAGCTCACCGCGGACAGGGGAGAACACTGAAGCTTTCTTT	CASSPRTGENTEAFF
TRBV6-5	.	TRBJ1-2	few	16	TGTGCCAGCAGTTTTACTCCGGGCTCCCAGGAGAGTGGCTACACCTTC	CASSFTPGSQESGYTF
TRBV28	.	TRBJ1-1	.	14	TGTGCCAGCAGTCCGCCCGGGGTGAACACTGAAGCTTTCTTT	CASSPPGVNTEAFF
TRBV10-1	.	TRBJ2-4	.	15	TGCGCCAGCACCGAGGAGGGGCATTCCAAAAACATTCAGTACTTC	CASTEEGHSKNIQYF
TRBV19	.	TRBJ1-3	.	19	TGTGCCAGTACTCAGCCCGGGAAGACGTCACGCTCTTTGGAAAACACCATATATTTT	CASTQPGKTSRSLENTIYF